This T cell receptor beta chain was obtained from a study of shared T cell receptors in the human thymus (dated by TCRdb to the early 2020s). As for the study more broadly: The study investigated the way shared, self-reactive T-cell receptor alpha chains are produced in the human thymus.

The library was produced with the immunoSEQ multiplex PCR assay. TCRdb obtained this table from immuneACCESS and retained in-frame rearrangements with V and J assigned. These tables miss some clones; where compared with another copy, unresolved V genes account for less than half of the shortfall, and the remainder is unexplained. The sample table holds over 650,000 clones, of which over 75% were seen once. Roughly 0.0089% of the sample is held by the ten biggest clonotypes. Points on this clone: Its target antigen remains unknown. No base quality values were provided; no much bigger clone lies one nucleotide off.

There are 15 amino acids in the CDR3, from cysteine to phenylalanine inclusive. Of the read, only the CDR3 DNA is kept; its 45 bases are in frame from base 1. For CDR1 and CDR2, the germline V gene lists SGHTA and FQGTGA. The junction shows trimming of 5 bases on V and 1 base on J, plus 11 bases between the germline ends. These data were also reused for a study on human thymus T cells. The second study, in turn, reports: In Finland, the donors were immunologically healthy infants who were having open corrective cardiac surgery for congenital heart defects. Thymus tissue was collected as surgical resects that were removed during corrective cardiac surgery. Usage of V and J gene segments appeared to be biased in both the thymic and the peripheral blood repertoires. Highly overlapping thymic TCR repertoires among unrelated individuals were reported in the related research. TCR alpha and beta repertoires from roughly eight infant thymus samples and four related peripheral blood samples were characterized in the study. Donor ages ranged from roughly 6 to 250 days, and the cohort comprised six or seven male and two female infants. Thymocytes were freed from the tissue by mechanical means and kept at -70 degrees C as pellets of roughly 9-30 million cells. Genomic DNA was extracted from frozen cell pellets with a QIAsymphony instrument. The immunoSEQ multiplex PCR assay was used to amplify the TCRB and TCRAD loci from a standardized amount of quality-controlled genomic DNA. The amplicons spanned the V(D)J region and were long enough to cover the CDR3 and allow V and J genes to be identified. The commercial immunoSEQ service was used to sequence amplicons on an Illumina platform. Primer bias and sequencing errors were corrected using previously described methods, and TCRAD and TCRB definitions followed the IMGT database. Repertoires were analysed with immunoSEQ Analyzer 3.0 and VDJTools, covering basic statistics, V/J segment usage, diversity estimates, rarefaction and pairwise overlap. Chao1, ChaoE, Efron-Thisted, Shannon and inverse Simpson indices were used to estimate diversity, which was also estimated on datasets down-sampled to the smallest sample. Repertoire overlap used strict matching of CDR3 nucleotide sequence, V gene and J gene, with Jaccard-based multidimensional scaling clustering. On average, thymus samples yielded roughly 770,000 unique TCRB clonotypes, whereas blood samples yielded roughly 80,000.

The sample taken for sequencing was thymocytes. The TCR was taken from a boy under two years old with a congenital heart defect. Donor details come from another sample of the same person, matched by shared clones. This chain is built from TRBV7-3 and TRBJ2-2; the D gene is possibly TRBD1, with 5 bases matching. The bases are TGTGCCAGCAGCCCTGACAGACGGAACACCGGGGAGCTGTTTTTT. It encodes CASSPDRRNTGELFF.